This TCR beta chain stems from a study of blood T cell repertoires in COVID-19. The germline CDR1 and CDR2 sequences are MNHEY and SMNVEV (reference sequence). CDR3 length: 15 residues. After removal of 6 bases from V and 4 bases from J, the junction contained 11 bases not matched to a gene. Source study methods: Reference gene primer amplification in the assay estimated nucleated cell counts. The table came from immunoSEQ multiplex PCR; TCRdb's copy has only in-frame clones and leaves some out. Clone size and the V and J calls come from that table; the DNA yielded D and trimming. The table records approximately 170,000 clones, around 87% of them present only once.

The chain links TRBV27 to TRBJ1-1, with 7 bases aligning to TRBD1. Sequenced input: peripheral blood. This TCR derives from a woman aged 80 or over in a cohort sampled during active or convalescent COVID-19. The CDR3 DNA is TGTGCCAGCAGACGAACAGGGGTGGGTATCACTGAAGCTTTCTTT. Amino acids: CASRRTGVGITEAFF.